The 3 T cell receptor beta chains given below trace back to one sample, sequenced in a study of blood T cell repertoires in COVID-19 (TCRdb year 2020). Receptors were amplified or captured by the immunoSEQ multiplex PCR assay. Entries here come from immuneACCESS through TCRdb and include only in-frame sequences with V and J called. Some clones fail to appear in such tables; in the studies checked, an unresolved V gene covers under half of the shortfall, and the cause of the remainder is unknown. The sample table shows about 140,000 clones, and 81% are seen once. The ten largest account for roughly 8.2% of the sample. The sequenced material came from peripheral blood. The receptor set was obtained from a human donor in a cohort sampled during active COVID-19.

There are a few counts of this clone. This chain uses TRBV25-1 with TRBJ2-1; no definite D call. Looked up from germline, CDR1 is MGHDK and CDR2 is SYGVNS. CDR3 size: 15 residues. V was cut by 2 bases and J by 5 bases, with 13 bases left in between. CDR3 bases: TGTGCCAGCAGTGAAGAAAGCGTTTCCGACAATGAGCAGTTCTTC. Residues: CASSEESVSDNEQFF. The variable domain in full, with the rest retrieved from reference TRBV25-1 and TRBJ2-1, is EADIYQTPRYLVIGTGKKITLECSQTMGHDKMYWYQQDPGMELHLIHYSYGVNSTEKGDLSSESTVSRIRTEHFPLTLESARPSHTSQYLCASSEESVSDNEQFFGPGTRLTVL.

The chain links TRBV5-6 to TRBJ2-2; 7 bases align to TRBD1. There are 18 residues in the CDR3. V trimming: 0 bases; J trimming: 3 bases; junction bases outside the gene matches: 11. CDR1 is SGHDT, CDR2 YYEEEE, per germline. CDR3 residues: CASSLGYYRGWDTGELFF. The CDR3 region has the DNA TGTGCCAGCAGCTTGGGTTACTACAGGGGATGGGACACCGGGGAGCTGTTTTTT.

The chain links TRBV19 to TRBJ1-5; D may be TRBD1 (5 bases). This CDR3 contains 12 residues. Germline assignment: CDR1 LNHDA and CDR2 SQIVND (reference sequence). With 7 bases removed from V and 9 bases from J, the gap between germline ends came to 13 bases. This CDR3 is CASNSWGGPQHF. The DNA for the CDR3 is TGTGCCAGTAACTCCTGGGGGGGGCCCCAGCATTTT.